The rows below give T cell receptor beta chains drawn from one sample of a study of T-cell reconstitution after alpha-beta-depleted transplantation in children. TCRdb reprocessed the PCR reads with MiXCR, giving one entry per CDR3 protein. The sample includes roughly 120,000 distinct CDR3 sequences, around a tenth of them seen just once. The sample in question was PBMCs from the stem cell graft donor, obtained from the stem cell graft. All receptors come from a human donor who donated a stem cell graft to a child with acute lymphoblastic leukemia. The CDR3 runs from the conserved cysteine through the conserved F or W. A D gene is named only where the DNA matches it firmly. Rows give clone size only sometimes, using once, few, many, or a class for an expanded clone.

j_call,d_call,v_call,clone_size,cdr3_length,cdr3_aa,cdr3_nt
TRBJ1-1,.,TRBV7-2,many,15,CASTISAGSGTEAFF,TGTGCCAGCACGATTTCTGCAGGGTCGGGGACTGAAGCTTTCTTT
TRBJ2-7,.,TRBV5-1,many,13,CASSPRVSYEQYF,TGCGCCAGCAGCCCCAGGGTATCCTACGAGCAGTACTTC
TRBJ1-1,.,TRBV10-3,.,13,CAVGVGANTEAFF,TGTGCCGTCGGGGTGGGGGCGAACACTGAAGCTTTCTTT
TRBJ2-5,TRBD2,TRBV20-1,many,18,CSARGLAGTSTLQETQYF,TGCAGTGCTAGAGGCCTAGCGGGAACCTCCACCCTACAAGAGACCCAGTACTTC
TRBJ2-7,.,TRBV19,many,13,CATENRDTYEQYF,TGTGCCACCGAAAACAGGGACACCTACGAGCAGTACTTC
TRBJ2-6,TRBD1,TRBV9,.,18,CASSGRGQGPSGANVLTF,TGTGCCAGCAGCGGGCGGGGACAGGGACCCTCTGGGGCCAACGTCCTGACTTTC
TRBJ1-4,TRBD1,TRBV7-2,many,18,CASSYVPGQLQRNEKLFF,TGTGCCAGCAGCTACGTCCCGGGACAGTTGCAGCGTAATGAAAAACTGTTTTTT
TRBJ1-1,TRBD1,TRBV5-1,many,13,CASSLNRDRQAFF,TGCGCCAGCAGCCTCAACCGGGACAGGCAAGCTTTCTTT
TRBJ1-4,.,TRBV27,.,16,CASSFSPGVRGEKLFF,TGTGCCAGCAGTTTCTCTCCGGGTGTTAGAGGTGAAAAACTGTTTTTT
TRBJ1-6,.,TRBV20-1,many,16,CSARWGVDSYNSPLHF,TGCAGTGCTAGATGGGGGGTAGATTCCTATAATTCACCCCTCCACTTT
TRBJ1-2,.,TRBV4-2,many,14,CASSKTVTNYGYTF,TGTGCCAGCAGCAAAACAGTTACTAACTATGGCTACACCTTC
TRBJ1-5,.,TRBV12-3/TRBV12-4,many,12,CASSPSGQPQHF,TGTGCCAGCAGTCCCAGTGGTCAGCCCCAGCATTTT
TRBJ2-3,TRBD2,TRBV7-3,many,14,CASSLGLAGGPSVF,TGTGCCAGCAGCTTAGGACTAGCGGGAGGCCCCAGCGTTTTT
TRBJ2-7,.,TRBV5-6,.,15,CASSLDRQNRGEQYF,TGTGCCAGCAGCTTGGATCGGCAGAACCGGGGCGAGCAGTACTTC
TRBJ2-3,.,TRBV29-1,many,17,CSVEAGGGGALTDTQYF,TGCAGCGTTGAGGCCGGTGGCGGGGGCGCCCTCACAGATACGCAGTATTTT
TRBJ2-3,.,TRBV20-1,many,14,CSARESGRTDTQYF,TGCAGTGCTAGAGAGTCGGGGCGCACAGATACGCAGTATTTT
TRBJ2-7,TRBD2,TRBV9,many,14,CASSAWRTSDEQYF,TGTGCCAGCAGCGCGTGGCGGACTAGCGACGAGCAGTACTTC
TRBJ2-5,TRBD2,TRBV5-4,.,14,CASSLSSGAETQYF,TGTGCCAGCAGCTTGTCTAGCGGGGCAGAGACCCAGTACTTC
TRBJ2-6,.,TRBV4-2,many,16,CASSQDGSSGANVLTF,TGTGCCAGCAGCCAAGATGGGAGCTCTGGGGCCAACGTCCTGACTTTC
TRBJ2-3,.,TRBV9,many,19,CASSSEDYTQRGPTDTQYF,TGTGCCAGCAGCTCGGAGGACTATACACAGAGAGGGCCCACAGATACGCAGTATTTT
TRBJ2-2,.,TRBV5-1,many,15,CASNPGKSNTGELFF,TGCGCCAGCAACCCTGGGAAGTCGAACACCGGGGAGCTGTTTTTT
TRBJ2-2,TRBD2,TRBV3-1,.,16,CAFSPGAGVYTGELFF,TGTGCCTTCTCCCCGGGAGCGGGAGTGTACACCGGGGAGCTGTTTTTT
TRBJ1-6,TRBD1,TRBV7-9,.,14,CASSFRTGGSPLHF,TGTGCCAGCAGCTTCAGGACAGGGGGTTCACCCCTCCACTTT
TRBJ1-2,.,TRBV5-1,many,16,CASSLTPDRANYGYTF,TGCGCCAGCAGCCTAACCCCGGACAGAGCTAACTATGGCTACACCTTC
TRBJ2-1,TRBD2,TRBV9,many,15,CASSASGRGDNEQFF,TGTGCCAGCAGCGCGAGCGGGAGAGGGGACAATGAGCAGTTCTTC
TRBJ2-7,TRBD2,TRBV20-1,many,18,CSARASGRALSLGYEQYF,TGCAGTGCTAGGGCTAGCGGGAGGGCCTTATCCCTCGGGTACGAGCAGTACTTC
TRBJ2-7,TRBD2,TRBV9,many,16,CASSVGPGLASYEQYF,TGTGCCAGCAGCGTCGGACCGGGACTAGCGTCCTACGAGCAGTACTTC
TRBJ2-7,TRBD2,TRBV6-5,many,15,CASRGAGVLSYEQYF,TGTGCCAGCAGAGGGGCGGGGGTCCTCTCCTACGAGCAGTACTTC
TRBJ2-7,TRBD1,TRBV28,many,15,CASRPYRGQLREQYF,TGTGCCAGCAGGCCCTACAGGGGGCAACTTCGGGAGCAGTACTTC
TRBJ2-4,.,TRBV7-2,.,13,CASSSKTGNSQYF,TGTGCCAGCAGCTCTAAGACGGGAAACAGTCAGTACTTC
TRBJ2-3,TRBD2,TRBV20-1,many,14,CSASGRIIQDTQYF,TGCAGTGCTAGCGGGAGGATTATCCAAGATACGCAGTATTTT
TRBJ2-2,TRBD2,TRBV7-9,many,15,CASSLASGGTGELFF,TGTGCCAGCAGCTTAGCGAGCGGGGGCACCGGGGAGCTGTTTTTT
TRBJ1-1,.,TRBV18,many,15,CASSTQGPPSGEAFF,TGTGCCAGCTCTACGCAGGGGCCGCCATCGGGTGAAGCTTTCTTT
TRBJ2-1,.,TRBV7-2,many,14,CASRPRSSYNEQFF,TGTGCCAGTAGACCACGGAGCTCCTACAATGAGCAGTTCTTC
TRBJ1-5,.,TRBV12-3/TRBV12-4,once,20,CASSLMGRDGGRYSNQPQHF,TGTGCCAGCAGTTTAATGGGGAGGGACGGAGGGAGATATAGCAATCAGCCCCAGCATTTT
TRBJ2-7,.,TRBV6-1,many,14,CASNPIGGSYEQYF,TGTGCCAGCAACCCCATTGGGGGGTCCTACGAGCAGTACTTC
TRBJ1-5,.,TRBV29-1,many,12,CSVGAGDQPQHF,TGCAGCGTAGGGGCAGGGGATCAGCCCCAGCATTTT